The 2 T cell receptor beta chains below were found in one sample sequenced in a study of CD8 T cells in ankylosing spondylitis. TCRdb re-derived calls from the 5' RACE reads in MiXCR, one entry per CDR3 protein. The sample contains some 270,000 distinct CDR3 sequences, 15% to 20% of which appear only once. Sequenced material: blood, either unsorted or a sorted T cell fraction (not recorded which). The receptors originated from a male donor with ankylosing spondylitis or in good health (not recorded which).

This clonotype was seen at least ten times. The gene calls are TRBV29-1 and TRBJ2-1, with D unclear. Trimming stripped 6 bases from V and 5 bases from J, with 8 bases between. The CDR3 sequence is 11 residues long. The germline V gene encodes CDR1 SQVTM and CDR2 ANQGSEA. The CDR3 loop is CSVGTDNEQFF. For the CDR3, the DNA is TGCAGCGTGGGTACCGACAATGAGCAGTTCTTC.

This clonotype was recorded a few times. The J gene is TRBJ2-2, the V gene TRBV7-9; D is possibly TRBD2 (5 bases). Trimming removed 2 bases at V and 5 bases at J, with 15 bases between. The germline V gene encodes CDR1 SEHNR and CDR2 FQNEAQ (reference sequence). This CDR3 comprises 16 residues. The CDR3 is CASSLLPGEETGELFF. The CDR3 nucleotides read TGTGCCAGCAGCTTATTGCCCGGGGAAGAAACCGGGGAGCTGTTTTTT.